The sequence of this T cell receptor beta chain was determined in a study of T-cell memory formation after mild COVID-19. V gave up 4 bases and J gave up 2 bases; unmatched junction bases: 7. The CDR3 is 15 amino acids. CDR1 is SNHLY and CDR2 is FYNNEI in the germline V gene. Study findings and constraints: Clones contracting across day 15 to 85 had a balanced CD4/CD8 profile; later expanding clones leaned CD4+. Second-wave clones peaking on day 37 lacked confirmed SARS-CoV-2 specificity. The appearance of some responding clones in pre-infection memory suggested that cross-reactive memory joined.

As regards this clonotype: What it binds is unknown.

In TCRdb, the 5' RACE reads were re-called with MiXCR into one record per CDR3 protein. The repertoire consists of around 320,000 distinct CDR3 sequences, with roughly a fifth occurring once and the leading ten covering roughly 21%. The sequenced sample was PBMCs or a T cell subset sorted from them (not recorded which). The chain uses TRBV2 and TRBJ1-1, with TRBD1 matching 7 bases. The sequence came from a man aged 18 to 35 who had mild COVID-19 (a few samples of this study predate the infection). Cell type and time point are not known. The CDR3 nucleotides are TGTGCCAGCAGTGCCCAGGGGGGCCCAAACACTGAAGCTTTCTTT. Protein product: CASSAQGGPNTEAFF. The whole variable domain, remainder taken from reference TRBV2 and TRBJ1-1, is EPEVTQTPSHQVTQMGQEVILRCVPISNHLYFYWYRQILGQKVEFLVSFYNNEISEKSEIFDDQFSVERPDGSNFTLKIRSTKLEDSAMYFCASSAQGGPNTEAFFGQGTRLTVV.